Below, 18 T cell receptor beta chains from the same sample are listed, as sequenced in a study of cytotoxic CD8 clonotypes in ibrutinib-treated CLL. Clones were sequenced by immunoSEQ multiplex PCR, and TCRdb holds only the in-frame ones, with some missing. The sample has fewer than 300,000 clones, roughly three quarters seen once. Source: PBMCs, taken at disease progression, from a patient treated with ibrutinib. The receptors come from a human donor with chronic lymphocytic leukemia.

This clone was recorded only once. This rearrangement joins TRBV2 to TRBJ2-1; 9 bases map to TRBD2. Germline V gives CDR1 SNHLY, CDR2 FYNNEI. This CDR3 contains 17 residues. With V trimmed by 6 bases and J by 9 bases, 18 bases remained unmatched. The CDR3 DNA reads TGTGCCAGCAGCGAATACCCTAGCGGGACGACCTGGGGTGAGCAGTTCTTC. This sequence encodes CASSEYPSGTTWGEQFF.

With respect to this clone: The junction departs from the called germline gene at one end, perhaps through a read error. The J gene is TRBJ1-1, the V gene TRBV10-3; 7 nucleotides match TRBD1. From germline, CDR1 is ENHRY and CDR2 SYGVKD. The CDR3 is 12 residues long. CDR3 region: CAISESRQGVIF. The CDR3 coding sequence is TGTGCCATCAGTGAGTCGAGGCAGGGGGTGATCTTT.

The chain has TRBV11-2 and TRBJ1-6; D remains ambiguous. The CDR3 spans 13 residues. Germline CDR1 is SGHAT and CDR2 is FQNNGV. With 1 base removed from V and 9 bases from J, the gap between germline ends came to 7 bases. CDR3 region: CASSLGGVSPLHF. The CDR3 bases are TGTGCCAGCAGCTTAGGCGGGGTTTCACCCCTCCACTTT.

V usage is TRBV2 and J usage is TRBJ2-1; D unclear. The CDR3 has 14 residues. V was clipped by 11 bases and J by 0 bases, with 14 bases between them. Germline V gene sequence: CDR1 SNHLY, CDR2 FYNNEI. CDR3 nucleotides: TGTGCCTCAACTGTGAGCATCTCCTACAATGAGCAGTTCTTC. It is translated as CASTVSISYNEQFF.

In DNA, the CDR3 is TGTGCCAGCAGTCTCCGGGACAGTCCTAATGAAAAACTGTTTTTT. It encodes CASSLRDSPNEKLFF. The chain recombines TRBV6-1 with TRBJ1-4; 7 bases line up with TRBD1. The germline V gene has CDR1 MNHNS and CDR2 SASEGT. The CDR3 extends over 15 amino acids. V dropped 5 bases and J dropped 3; count of bases not matched to a gene: 6.

This CDR3 is CASSSDRQHTGELFF. CDR3 DNA sequence: TGTGCCAGCAGTTCGGATAGACAGCACACCGGGGAGCTGTTTTTT. The V gene is TRBV28, the J gene TRBJ2-2; tentatively, D is TRBD1 (5 bases). Germline assignment: CDR1 MDHEN and CDR2 SYDVKM. The CDR3 covers 15 residues. V dropped 4 bases and J dropped 3 bases, with 12 bases sitting between them.

CDR3 residues: CASSSRPGASYEQYF. DNA for the CDR3: TGTGCCAGCAGCTCCCGCCCAGGAGCCTCCTACGAGCAGTACTTC. The gene calls are TRBV7-2 and TRBJ2-7; D ambiguous. From germline, CDR1 is SGHTA and CDR2 FQGNSA. Trimming removed 4 bases at V and 0 bases at J, with 13 bases between. The CDR3 extends over 15 amino acids.

The sample holds a few counts of this clone. The genes are TRBV6-5 and TRBJ2-7; tentatively, D is TRBD2 (6 bases). The V and J ends lost 11 bases and 0 bases respectively, with 20 bases between them. Germline V CDR1 and CDR2: MNHEY, SVGAGI. The CDR3 contains 15 residues. CDR3 sequence (DNA): TGTGCCGCGAAGAGGGCGGGACGGAGCTCCTACGAGCAGTACTTC. This sequence encodes CAAKRAGRSSYEQYF.

The genes are TRBV4-1 and TRBJ2-5; possibly TRBD2 for D (5 bases). Per the germline V gene, CDR1 is MGHRA and CDR2 is YSYEKL. The CDR3 has 13 residues. The V end lost 5 bases, the J end lost 4 bases, and 11 bases lay between the germline ends. The CDR3 sequence is CASSSLAGETQYF. CDR3 bases: TGCGCCAGCAGCTCCCTAGCAGGAGAGACCCAGTACTTC.

The chain joins TRBV19 to TRBJ1-5; TRBD1 might be the D (6 bases). In germline, CDR1 is LNHDA, CDR2 SQIVND (reference sequence). The germline V and J ends were trimmed by 3 bases and 2 bases, with 11 bases remaining between them. The CDR3 has 15 amino acids. For the CDR3, the DNA is TGTGCCAGTAGTATTCCCGGGGGCCGCAATCAGCCCCAGCATTTT. Protein product: CASSIPGGRNQPQHF. Based on the CDR3 plus reference TRBV19 and TRBJ1-5, the full variable domain is DGGITQSPKYLFRKEGQNVTLSCEQNLNHDAMYWYRQDPGQGLRLIYYSQIVNDFQKGDIAEGYSVSREKKESFPLTVTSAQKNPTAFYLCASSIPGGRNQPQHFGDGTRLSIL.

The genes are TRBV7-3 and TRBJ2-1; 7 bases are shared with TRBD1. V was clipped by 8 bases and J by 1 base; unmatched bases: 8. CDR1 is SGHTA, CDR2 FQGTGA, per germline. CDR3 length equals 15 residues. The CDR3 loop reads CASSGSRGSYNEQFF. In DNA, the CDR3 is TGTGCCAGCTCAGGGAGCAGGGGGTCCTACAATGAGCAGTTCTTC. The complete variable domain, with remaining parts taken from reference TRBV7-3 and TRBJ2-1, reads GAGVSQTPSNKVTEKGKYVELRCDPISGHTALYWYRQSLGQGPEFLIYFQGTGAADDSGLPNDRFFAVRPEGSVSTLKIQRTERGDSAVYLCASSGSRGSYNEQFFGPGTRLTVL.

This chain uses TRBV18 with TRBJ2-2; D is perhaps TRBD1 (5 bases). V was trimmed by 6 bases and J by 6 bases, leaving 11 bases between them. The CDR3 sequence is 13 residues long. Germline assignment: CDR1 KGHSH and CDR2 LQKENI. The CDR3, as DNA: TGTGCCAGCTCCCCGGACAACTCCGGGGAGCTGTTTTTT. Protein product: CASSPDNSGELFF.

This chain connects TRBV4-1 to TRBJ2-1; perhaps TRBD2 as D (6 bases). V lost 1 base, J lost 4 bases, and 8 bases lay in between. The CDR3 is 14 residues long. Per germline, CDR1 MGHRA and CDR2 YSYEKL. CDR3: CASSQVGLYNEQFF. The CDR3 DNA sequence: TGCGCCAGCAGCCAAGTGGGACTGTACAATGAGCAGTTCTTC.

This chain uses TRBV9 with TRBJ2-1, with D perhaps given as TRBD1 or TRBD2 (6 bases each). Germline CDR1 and CDR2: SGDLS and YYNGEE. The CDR3 is 15 amino acids. Trimming took off 6 bases at V and 5 bases at J, with 18 bases between the two ends. The CDR3 loop is CASTVTWGANNEQFF. The CDR3 DNA reads as TGTGCCAGCACCGTTACGTGGGGGGCAAACAATGAGCAGTTCTTC.

V gene TRBV7-9 combines with J gene TRBJ1-1; D ambiguous. The CDR3 has 12 amino acids. The ends were cut back, 8 bases at V and 5 bases at J, with 12 bases in the middle. Germline CDR1 reads SEHNR; CDR2 reads FQNEAQ (reference sequence). CDR3 nucleotides: TGTGCCAGCGCATCGGCGGGGACTGAAGCTTTCTTT. Residues: CASASAGTEAFF.

This clone was seen just once. The chain employs TRBV7-8 and TRBJ2-7; perhaps TRBD2 as D (7 bases). Germline loops: CDR1 SGHVS, CDR2 FQNEAQ. Trimming took off 5 bases at V and 0 bases at J, with 17 bases between the two ends. The CDR3 covers 16 residues. This chain's CDR3 is CASSPAGGGYSYEQYF. CDR3 DNA sequence: TGTGCCAGCAGCCCAGCGGGCGGGGGCTACTCCTACGAGCAGTACTTC.

The chain combines TRBV5-1 with TRBJ1-1, with TRBD1 matching 8 bases. The V gene end was trimmed by 2 bases and the J gene end by 4 bases; junction bases not matched to a gene: 4. The CDR3 is 14 amino acids. Germline V CDR1 and CDR2: SGHRS, YFSETQ. The CDR3 loop is CASSFAGGPTEAFF. The CDR3 region has the DNA TGCGCCAGCAGCTTTGCAGGGGGCCCCACTGAAGCTTTCTTT.

The chain recombines TRBV29-1 with TRBJ2-1; tentatively, D is TRBD2 (5 bases). The CDR3 runs 13 residues. Germline V gene sequence: CDR1 SQVTM, CDR2 ANQGSEA. The V end lost 3 bases, the J end lost 9 bases, and 15 bases lay between the germline ends. The CDR3 protein is CSVDSFLRGEQFF. For the CDR3, the DNA is TGCAGCGTTGATTCTTTCCTCCGGGGTGAGCAGTTCTTC.